A single TCR beta chain is shown here with its context. This specimen belongs to a study of blood T cell repertoires in COVID-19. The wider study: Acute and convalescent COVID-19 specimens originated in the United States, Italy and Spain. The cDNA or gDNA used as material had been derived from T cells, B-cell-depleted T cells, or PBMCs.

Authors' processing steps: Quantification of nucleated cells was approximated via reference gene primer amplification. Assay used: immunoSEQ multiplex PCR; TCRdb lists only in-frame clones, some missing. V and J calls plus clone size are reproduced from that table; the DNA served to infer D and trimming. The repertoire consists of about 16,000 clones, with approximately 89% occurring once and the leading ten covering about 12%. The CDR3 covers 11 residues. Germline V CDR1 and CDR2: GTSNPN, SVGIG (reference sequence). V lost 0 bases to trimming and J lost 4 bases, with 3 bases between them. The TCR sequence derives from a human donor in a cohort sampled during active COVID-19. V gene TRBV30 combines with J gene TRBJ2-5; D not certain. Sequencing input: peripheral blood. The CDR3 protein is CAWSVGETQYF. In DNA, the CDR3 is TGTGCCTGGAGTGTCGGAGAGACCCAGTACTTC.